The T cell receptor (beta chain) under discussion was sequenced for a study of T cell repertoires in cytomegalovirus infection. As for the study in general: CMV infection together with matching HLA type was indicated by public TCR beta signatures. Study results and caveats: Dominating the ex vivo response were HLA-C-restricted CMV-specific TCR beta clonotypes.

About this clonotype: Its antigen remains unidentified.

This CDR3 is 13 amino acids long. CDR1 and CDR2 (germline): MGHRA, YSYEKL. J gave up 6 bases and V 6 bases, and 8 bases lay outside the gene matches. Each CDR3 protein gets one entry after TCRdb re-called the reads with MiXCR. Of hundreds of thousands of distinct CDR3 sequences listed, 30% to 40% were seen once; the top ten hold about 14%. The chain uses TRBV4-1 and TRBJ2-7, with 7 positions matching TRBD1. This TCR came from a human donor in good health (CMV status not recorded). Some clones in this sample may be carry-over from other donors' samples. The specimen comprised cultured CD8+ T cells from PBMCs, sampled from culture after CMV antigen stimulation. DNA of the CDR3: TGCGCCAGCAGTCTCTCCAGGGGGTTCGAGCAGTACGTC. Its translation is CASSLSRGFEQYV.